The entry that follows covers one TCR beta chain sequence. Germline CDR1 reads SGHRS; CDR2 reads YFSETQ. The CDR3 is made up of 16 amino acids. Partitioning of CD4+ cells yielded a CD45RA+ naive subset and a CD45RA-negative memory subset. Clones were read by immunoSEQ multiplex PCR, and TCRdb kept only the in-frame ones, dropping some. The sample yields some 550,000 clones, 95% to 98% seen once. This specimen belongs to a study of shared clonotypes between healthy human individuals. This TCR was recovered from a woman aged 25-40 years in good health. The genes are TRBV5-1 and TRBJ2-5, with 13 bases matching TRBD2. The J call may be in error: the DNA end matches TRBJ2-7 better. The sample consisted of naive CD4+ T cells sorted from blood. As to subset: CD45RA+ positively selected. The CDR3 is CASSQGTSGIIYEQYF. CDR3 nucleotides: TGCGCCAGCAGCCAAGGGACTAGCGGGATTATCTACGAGCAGTACTTC.